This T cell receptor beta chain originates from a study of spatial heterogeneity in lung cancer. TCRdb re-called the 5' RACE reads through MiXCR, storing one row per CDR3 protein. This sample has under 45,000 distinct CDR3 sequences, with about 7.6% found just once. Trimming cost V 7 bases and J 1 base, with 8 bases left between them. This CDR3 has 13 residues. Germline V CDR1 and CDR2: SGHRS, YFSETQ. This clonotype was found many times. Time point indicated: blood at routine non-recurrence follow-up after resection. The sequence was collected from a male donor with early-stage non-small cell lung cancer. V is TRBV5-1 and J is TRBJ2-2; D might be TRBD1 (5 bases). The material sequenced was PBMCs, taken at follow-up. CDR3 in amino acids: CASSTGNTGELFF. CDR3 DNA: TGCGCCAGCTCAACAGGGAACACCGGGGAGCTGTTTTTT. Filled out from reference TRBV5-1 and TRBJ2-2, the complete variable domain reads KAGVTQTPRYLIKTRGQQVTLSCSPISGHRSVSWYQQTPGQGLQFLFEYFSETQRNKGNFPGRFSGRQFSNSRSEMNVSTLELGDSALYLCASSTGNTGELFFGEGSRLTVL.